A single sample gave rise to the 30 T cell receptor beta chains below, sequenced in a study of cytomegalovirus exposure and HLA in healthy donors. 13 Jbeta primers and 60 Vbeta primers were used for the PCR. Measured with immunoSEQ multiplex PCR; TCRdb has only the in-frame clones, and not every one. This sample has approximately 170,000 clones, with around three quarters found just once. Source material: PBMCs. All receptors come from a man aged 35 to 55 in good health and CMV-seronegative.

This clone was detected only a few times. The V call is TRBV21-1, the J call TRBJ1-2. TRBV21-1 counts as a pseudogene. The CDR3 is made up of 15 amino acids. This CDR3 reads CASSKEPGGLYGYTF. The CDR3 DNA is TGTGCCAGCAGCAAAGAACCGGGGGGTCTCTATGGCTACACCTTC.

The V call is TRBV5-4, the J call TRBJ2-3; D gene unclear. CDR1 is SGHNT, CDR2 YYREEE, per germline (reference sequence). The CDR3 totals 17 residues. V was cut by 3 bases and J by 0 bases, with 17 bases left in between. The CDR3 reads CASSSPGLASSTDTQYF. In nucleotides, the CDR3 is TGTGCCAGCAGCTCACCGGGTTTGGCGTCTAGCACAGATACGCAGTATTTT.

The chain joins TRBV5-1 to TRBJ1-2; possible D gene TRBD1, 6 bases. Trimming stripped 4 bases from V and 10 bases from J, with 11 bases between. The CDR3 length is 11 residues. Looked up from germline, CDR1 is SGHRS and CDR2 is YFSETQ. The CDR3 spells CASSGGQSYTF. The DNA for the CDR3 is TGCGCCAGCAGCGGGGGACAATCCTACACCTTC.

The J gene is TRBJ2-5, the V gene TRBV5-1; the D gene is possibly TRBD2 (6 bases). CDR3 length: 13 residues. Germline-derived CDR1 and CDR2 are SGHRS and YFSETQ. The ends were cut back, 2 bases at V and 9 bases at J, with 14 bases in the middle. The CDR3 nucleotides read TGCGCCAGCAGCTTCGGGAGCGGCGAGGCCCAGTACTTC. Translated: CASSFGSGEAQYF.

This rearrangement joins TRBV2 to TRBJ1-6, with D possibly TRBD1 on 5 matching bases. Germline assignment: CDR1 SNHLY and CDR2 FYNNEI. There are 14 residues in the CDR3. Between the trimmed V and J ends, which lost 4 bases and 7 bases, there was a span of 11 bases. The CDR3 sequence: CASSVGQANSPLHF. As DNA, the CDR3 is TGTGCCAGCAGTGTGGGGCAGGCGAATTCACCCCTCCACTTT.

The chain employs TRBV4-1 and TRBJ2-7; 8 bases line up with TRBD1. Germline-derived CDR1 and CDR2 are MGHRA and YSYEKL. V trimming: 2 bases; J trimming: 2 bases; junction bases outside the gene matches: 5. The CDR3 length is 15 residues. CDR3 residues: CASSQSATGAYEQYF. The CDR3 DNA reads TGCGCCAGCAGCCAATCCGCGACAGGGGCCTACGAGCAGTACTTC.

The J gene is TRBJ1-5, the V gene TRBV21-1. TRBV21-1 is a documented pseudogene. This CDR3 region has 15 residues. The CDR3 bases are TGTGCCAGCAGCAAAGCGCCACGGGGGAATCAGCCCCAGCATTTT. This sequence encodes CASSKAPRGNQPQHF.

V and J are TRBV5-1 and TRBJ1-1; a possible D gene is TRBD1 (6 bases). CDR3 length: 15 amino acids. Germline CDR1 and CDR2: SGHRS and YFSETQ. V gave up 0 bases and J gave up 0 bases, with 9 bases separating them. The CDR3 nucleotides read TGCGCCAGCAGCTTGGAAGGGGGAATGAACACTGAAGCTTTCTTT. It specifies CASSLEGGMNTEAFF.

The chain couples TRBV9 to TRBJ2-1; D uncertain. The V end was cut by 3 bases, the J end by 9 bases, with 10 bases between. The CDR3 has 12 amino acids. CDR1 SGDLS and CDR2 YYNGEE come from the germline V gene. The CDR3 region has the DNA TGTGCCAGCAGCGGACCCCCAGGTGAGCAGTTCTTC. Translated, it gives CASSGPPGEQFF.

The J gene is TRBJ2-2, the V gene TRBV6-5; 11 bases line up with TRBD1. Germline V gives CDR1 MNHEY, CDR2 SVGAGI. The CDR3 runs 16 residues. After removal of 4 bases from V and 5 bases from J, the junction contained 6 bases not matched to a gene. The CDR3 DNA follows: TGTGCCAGCAGTTTACCCGGGACAGGGGGGACCGGGGAGCTGTTTTTT. This translates into CASSLPGTGGTGELFF.

Remarks on this clone: One junction end does not reproduce the germline sequence, and a read error may be involved. The rearrangement links TRBV9 to TRBJ2-6, with TRBD2 identical over 9 bases. The CDR3 has 17 amino acids. CDR1 is SGDLS, CDR2 YYNGEE, per germline. CDR3 amino acids: CASSVDSGSAGANGLTF. CDR3 DNA: TGTGCCAGCAGCGTGGATAGCGGGAGCGCTGGGGCCAACGGCCTGACTTTC.

CDR3 sequence: CAWSSGVTYEQYF. The CDR3, as DNA: TGTGCCTGGAGTTCAGGGGTCACCTACGAGCAGTACTTC. The rearrangement uses TRBV30 and TRBJ2-7; D may be TRBD1 (6 bases). Looked up from germline, CDR1 is GTSNPN and CDR2 is SVGIG (reference sequence). V lost 2 bases, J lost 2 bases, and 10 bases lay in between. The CDR3 covers 13 residues.

The rearrangement joins TRBV29-1 to TRBJ2-3; possible D gene TRBD1, 6 bases. From germline, CDR1 is SQVTM and CDR2 ANQGSEA. V lost 7 bases and J lost 6, with 17 bases in between. The CDR3 has 13 residues. CDR3 nucleotide sequence: TGCAGCGCCAGGGGTGGGGTATGGGATACGCAGTATTTT. Encoded protein: CSARGGVWDTQYF.

The rearrangement links TRBV28 to TRBJ2-5; tentatively, D is TRBD1 (8 bases). Between the trimmed V and J ends, which lost 3 bases and 5 bases, there was a span of 19 bases. Germline CDR1 is MDHEN and CDR2 is SYDVKM. The CDR3 extends over 16 amino acids. The DNA of the CDR3 is TGTGCCAGCAGTTTCTTACAGGGGGGGGATTCGGAGACCCAGTACTTC. It encodes CASSFLQGGDSETQYF.

The rearrangement uses TRBV5-4 and TRBJ1-3; TRBD1 matches at 7 bases. V dropped 0 bases and J dropped 0; count of bases not matched to a gene: 6. Germline CDR1 is SGHNT and CDR2 is YYREEE (reference sequence). There are 17 residues in the CDR3. As DNA, the CDR3 is TGTGCCAGCAGCTTGGATGCAGGGGGAACCTCTGGAAACACCATATATTTT. Its protein is CASSLDAGGTSGNTIYF.

The chain couples TRBV6-5 to TRBJ2-2, with D uncertain. V was cut by 2 bases and J by 0 bases, with 7 bases left in between. The CDR3 is 15 amino acids. Germline-derived CDR1 and CDR2 are MNHEY and SVGAGI. The CDR3 sequence is CASSYGSTNTGELFF. In DNA form, the CDR3 reads TGTGCCAGCAGTTACGGCAGTACGAACACCGGGGAGCTGTTTTTT.

As for this clone: Other DNA sequences within the sample encode an identical CDR3. The V and J genes are TRBV11-1 and TRBJ1-1, with 8 bases identical to TRBD1. J lost 5 bases, V lost 5 bases, and 10 bases had no gene match. This CDR3 contains 15 residues. Germline V gene data show CDR1 as SGHAT and CDR2 as FQDESV (reference sequence). As DNA, the CDR3 is TGTGCCAGCAGCCCCCCGGACAGGGTTTGGACTGAAGCTTTCTTT. This gives the protein CASSPPDRVWTEAFF. Complete variable domain (other parts from reference TRBV11-1 and TRBJ1-1): EAEVAQSPRYKITEKSQAVAFWCDPISGHATLYWYRQILGQGPELLVQFQDESVVDDSQLPKDRFSAERLKGVDSTLKIQPAELGDSAMYLCASSPPDRVWTEAFFGQGTRLTVV.

The rearrangement links TRBV19 to TRBJ2-2, with 7 bases aligning to TRBD1. V lost 7 bases, J lost 2 bases, and 7 bases stayed unmatched. Germline CDR1 and CDR2: LNHDA and SQIVND (reference sequence). The CDR3 has 15 residues. CDR3 region: CASTPGTENTGELFF. CDR3 DNA: TGTGCCAGTACCCCGGGGACAGAAAACACCGGGGAGCTGTTTTTT.

The rearrangement uses TRBV4-1 and TRBJ2-7; D unresolved. Germline CDR1 and CDR2: MGHRA and YSYEKL. This CDR3 spans 14 amino acids. The germline V and J ends were trimmed by 1 base and 2 bases, with 9 bases remaining between them. CDR3 nucleotide sequence: TGCGCCAGCAGCCAAGTTATGACAACCTACGAGCAGTACTTC. Translating gives CASSQVMTTYEQYF.

This clone has only one observation. The rearrangement uses TRBV6-1 and TRBJ2-5, with a tentative D call TRBD2 (5 bases). CDR1 MNHNS and CDR2 SASEGT come from the germline V gene. The CDR3 has 13 residues. V lost 6 bases and J lost 5, with 13 bases in between. The CDR3 here is CASRARVGETQYF. In DNA, the CDR3 is TGTGCCAGCAGGGCGCGGGTAGGGGAGACCCAGTACTTC.

The chain is built from TRBV29-1 and TRBJ1-1, with a tentative D call TRBD1 (6 bases). The CDR3 is 16 residues long. Germline assignment: CDR1 SQVTM and CDR2 ANQGSEA. V gave up 4 bases and J gave up 4 bases, with 22 bases separating them. CDR3 in DNA: TGCAGCGTTGTGCTCCCCGCCCAGGGGTTTGGCACTGAAGCTTTCTTT. Its translation is CSVVLPAQGFGTEAFF.

The CDR3 region is CSVESQMNTEAFF. The CDR3 bases are TGCAGCGTTGAGTCCCAGATGAACACTGAAGCTTTCTTT. The chain has TRBV29-1 and TRBJ1-1; the D is unclear. The germline V and J ends were trimmed by 3 bases and 0 bases, with 8 bases remaining between them. CDR1 SQVTM and CDR2 ANQGSEA come from the germline V gene. The CDR3 extends over 13 amino acids.

This chain joins TRBV7-3 and TRBJ1-6, with TRBD1 matching 7 bases. Germline CDR1 SGHTA, CDR2 FQGTGA. The CDR3 is 15 residues long. V was pared by 2 bases and J by 9 bases, with 7 bases of the junction left unmatched. Here the CDR3 DNA reads TGTGCCAGCAGCTTAGGGGCAGGGGGTATTTCACCCCTCCACTTT. Amino acid sequence: CASSLGAGGISPLHF.

CDR3 region: CASSFSGSADTQYF. The CDR3, as DNA: TGTGCCAGCAGCTTCAGCGGGAGCGCAGATACGCAGTATTTT. This chain connects TRBV7-6 to TRBJ2-3; 8 bases fit TRBD2. Germline CDR1 and CDR2: SGHVS and FNYEAQ. Trimming cost V 3 bases and J 4 bases; bases outside gene matches: 3. The CDR3 has 14 residues. Filled out from reference TRBV7-6 and TRBJ2-3, the complete variable domain reads GAGVSQSPRYKVTKRGQDVALRCDPISGHVSLYWYRQALGQGPEFLTYFNYEAQQDKSGLPNDRFSAERPEGSISTLTIQRTEQRDSAMYRCASSFSGSADTQYFGPGTRLTVL.

The chain links TRBV7-2 to TRBJ1-1, with D uncertain. With 1 base removed from V and 6 bases from J, the gap between germline ends came to 18 bases. Germline loops: CDR1 SGHTA, CDR2 FQGNSA. CDR3 length: 16 residues. The CDR3 reads CASSLVKAGGLAEAFF. The CDR3 DNA reads as TGTGCCAGCAGCTTAGTGAAAGCCGGTGGACTAGCTGAAGCTTTCTTT. Drawing the rest from reference TRBV7-2 and TRBJ1-1, the complete variable domain is GAGVSQSPSNKVTEKGKDVELRCDPISGHTALYWYRQSLGQGLEFLIYFQGNSAPDKSGLPSDRFSAERTGGSVSTLTIQRTQQEDSAVYLCASSLVKAGGLAEAFFGQGTRLTVV.

The rearrangement links TRBV7-6 to TRBJ2-2; 7 bases align to TRBD1. With 6 bases clipped from V and 3 bases from J, the junction kept 10 bases outside the gene matches. The CDR3 has 16 residues. Germline values: CDR1 SGHVS, CDR2 FNYEAQ. CDR3 sequence: CASSPQGVLYTGELFF. The CDR3 DNA follows: TGTGCCAGCAGTCCTCAGGGGGTTTTATACACCGGGGAGCTGTTTTTT.

V and J are TRBV6-5 and TRBJ1-2; weak D call: TRBD1 (6 bases). Trimming pared 0 bases from V and 2 bases from J, leaving 7 bases between. The CDR3 is made up of 14 amino acids. Germline V gives CDR1 MNHEY, CDR2 SVGAGI. The CDR3, as DNA: TGTGCCAGCAGTTACTCGCAGGGGAACTATGGCTACACCTTC. Translated: CASSYSQGNYGYTF.

A word on this clone: One junction end disagrees with the germline gene, perhaps due to a read error. The rearrangement uses TRBV6-6 and TRBJ1-2; TRBD1 matches 8 bases. The CDR3 contains 14 residues. Germline lookup yields CDR1 MNHNY and CDR2 SVGAGI (reference sequence). The CDR3 spells CASSNSGGSDGYTF. CDR3 DNA sequence: TGTGCCAGCAGTAACTCAGGGGGCAGTGATGGCTACACCTTC.

V usage is TRBV29-1 and J usage is TRBJ2-4; 13 bases fit TRBD2. The CDR3 length is 18 residues. V gave up 7 bases and J gave up 1 base; unmatched junction bases: 13. The germline gives CDR1 SQVTM, CDR2 ANQGSEA. The CDR3 sequence is CSASRGLAGERAKNIQYF. CDR3 DNA: TGCAGCGCCTCTCGCGGACTAGCGGGAGAGAGGGCCAAAAACATTCAGTACTTC.

The chain employs TRBV6-6 and TRBJ2-7, with 7 positions matching TRBD1. The CDR3 is made up of 12 amino acids. Germline CDR1 is MNHNY and CDR2 is SVGAGI (reference sequence). J gave up 2 bases and V 5 bases, and 0 bases lay outside the gene matches. CDR3 in DNA: TGTGCCAGCAGTGACAGGGCCTACGAGCAGTACTTC. This gives the protein CASSDRAYEQYF.